The 25 T cell receptor beta chains below were found in one sample sequenced in a study of cytomegalovirus exposure and HLA in healthy donors. In the PCR, 60 Vbeta and 13 Jbeta primers were used. Here immunoSEQ multiplex PCR was the method, and the copy in TCRdb shows in-frame clones only, minus some. This table holds 40,000 to 60,000 clones, approximately 72% found once. Input material: PBMCs. These receptors all stem from a woman aged 45-59 years in good health and CMV-seronegative.

The rearrangement joins TRBV15 to TRBJ2-7; a possible D gene is TRBD1 (6 bases). Trimming cost V 7 bases and J 1 base, with 14 bases left between them. In germline, CDR1 is LNHNV, CDR2 YYDKDF (reference sequence). The CDR3 has 14 residues. CDR3 coding DNA: TGTGCCACCATTAATTCACAGGGATCCTACGAGCAGTACTTC. It specifies CATINSQGSYEQYF.

The chain recombines TRBV7-9 with TRBJ2-2; D perhaps matches TRBD1 (6 bases). This CDR3 comprises 15 residues. Germline values: CDR1 SEHNR, CDR2 FQNEAQ (reference sequence). Trimming took off 2 bases at V and 2 bases at J, with 9 bases between the two ends. The DNA of the CDR3 is TGTGCCAGCAGCTTACAGGGGATTAACACCGGGGAGCTGTTTTTT. Residues: CASSLQGINTGELFF.

The chain employs TRBV19 and TRBJ1-5, with 9 positions matching TRBD1. Germline assignment: CDR1 LNHDA and CDR2 SQIVND (reference sequence). The length of the CDR3 is 14 residues. Trimming at V came to 7 bases and at J to 4 bases, leaving 5 bases not matched to a gene. CDR3 sequence: CASTLGTGNQPQHF. In nucleotides, the CDR3 is TGTGCCAGTACCCTTGGGACAGGGAATCAGCCCCAGCATTTT.

This clone was observed a single time. V and J are TRBV7-2 and TRBJ2-3, with 9 bases identical to TRBD2. CDR3 length: 14 residues. Trimming at V came to 9 bases and at J to 0 bases, leaving 4 bases not matched to a gene. Germline lookup yields CDR1 SGHTA and CDR2 FQGNSA. The CDR3 nucleotides are TGTGCCAGTAATAGCGGGAGTAGCACAGATACGCAGTATTTT. Its protein product is CASNSGSSTDTQYF.

This rearrangement joins TRBV21-1 to TRBJ1-1; TRBD1 is taken as the D call from the table, unchecked against the DNA. TRBV21-1 is deemed a pseudogene. CDR3 size: 15 residues. The CDR3 protein is CASTVRTGGFTEAFF. The CDR3 nucleotides read TGTGCCAGCACCGTGAGGACAGGGGGTTTCACTGAAGCTTTCTTT.

The gene calls are TRBV28 and TRBJ2-7, with D perhaps matching TRBD1 (6 bases). The germline V and J ends were trimmed by 8 bases and 6 bases, with 14 bases remaining between them. This CDR3 has 12 amino acids. CDR1 is MDHEN, CDR2 SYDVKM, per germline. In DNA, the CDR3 is TGTGCCAGCGGGGGCCAAAGGTCCGAGCAGTACTTC. Translation gives CASGGQRSEQYF.

The chain links TRBV19 to TRBJ2-5, with 10 nucleotides matching TRBD1. The germline CDR1 and CDR2 sequences are LNHDA and SQIVND (reference sequence). Germline trimming cut 4 bases from V and 2 bases from J; bases unmatched to any gene: 4. The CDR3 runs 15 residues. This CDR3 is CASSNRDRGQETQYF. The CDR3 coding sequence is TGTGCCAGTAGTAATCGGGACAGGGGTCAAGAGACCCAGTACTTC.

This rearrangement joins TRBV4-2 to TRBJ1-2; D is ambiguous. The CDR3 extends over 14 amino acids. The germline gives CDR1 LGHNA, CDR2 YNFKEQ. V lost 0 bases, J lost 3 bases, and 8 bases lay in between. The DNA of the CDR3 is TGTGCCAGCAGCCAAGATGGGCAGGACTATGGCTACACCTTC. Its protein is CASSQDGQDYGYTF.

The chain combines TRBV28 with TRBJ2-3; D may be TRBD1 (5 bases). The CDR3 has 10 amino acids. V was pared by 6 bases and J by 9 bases, with 7 bases between. Germline V gene sequence: CDR1 MDHEN, CDR2 SYDVKM. CDR3 in amino acids: CASSAGTQYF. As DNA, the CDR3 is TGTGCCAGCAGCGCAGGGACGCAGTATTTT.

This chain joins TRBV7-2 and TRBJ2-3; 13 bases match TRBD2. V lost 5 bases to trimming and J lost 2 bases; unmatched junction nucleotides: 7. The CDR3 consists of 17 residues. Germline CDR1 SGHTA, CDR2 FQGNSA. The CDR3 DNA follows: TGTGCCAGCAGCGGACCCGGGACTAGCGGGGACACAGATACGCAGTATTTT. Residues: CASSGPGTSGDTDTQYF.

With respect to this clone: This sample includes further DNA sequences coding for the same CDR3. The chain employs TRBV5-6 and TRBJ1-5; D ambiguous. The V gene's germline CDR1 is SGHDT and CDR2 YYEEEE. Trimming removed 3 bases at V and 9 bases at J, with 13 bases between. The CDR3 has 13 residues. The CDR3 DNA is TGTGCCAGCAGCTCAGCATCGCGGGGGCCCCAGCATTTT. Protein sequence: CASSSASRGPQHF.

The chain is built from TRBV7-2 and TRBJ1-2; 9 nucleotides match TRBD1. The CDR3 length is 13 residues. Trimming took 8 bases from V and 8 from J; bases not matched to a gene: 9. Germline V gene sequence: CDR1 SGHTA, CDR2 FQGNSA. The CDR3 region is CASERDRGEGYTF. The CDR3 coding sequence is TGTGCCAGCGAGAGAGACAGGGGGGAGGGCTACACCTTC.

The CDR3 DNA is TGCGCCAGCACCCCGGGAGAGTACACCGGGGAGCTGTTTTTT. As protein: CASTPGEYTGELFF. The chain employs TRBV5-1 and TRBJ2-2, with TRBD2 as a possible D gene (6 bases). V lost 6 bases to trimming and J lost 3 bases, with 12 bases between them. Germline CDR1 is SGHRS and CDR2 is YFSETQ. The CDR3 sequence is 14 residues long. Complete variable domain (other parts from reference TRBV5-1 and TRBJ2-2): KAGVTQTPRYLIKTRGQQVTLSCSPISGHRSVSWYQQTPGQGLQFLFEYFSETQRNKGNFPGRFSGRQFSNSRSEMNVSTLELGDSALYLCASTPGEYTGELFFGEGSRLTVL.

J is TRBJ2-1 and V is TRBV20-1; no firm D call. Germline CDR1 and CDR2: DFQATT and SNEGSKA (reference sequence). This CDR3 comprises 11 residues. The ends were cut back, 5 bases at V and 9 bases at J, with 11 bases in the middle. The CDR3 sequence is CSAWALGEQFF. CDR3 nucleotide sequence: TGCAGTGCTTGGGCCCTCGGTGAGCAGTTCTTC.

This chain uses TRBV10-3 with TRBJ2-7; D might be TRBD2 (5 bases). The CDR3 loop spans 14 amino acids. CDR1 ENHRY and CDR2 SYGVKD come from the germline V gene. The germline V and J ends were trimmed by 6 bases and 4 bases, with 16 bases remaining between them. CDR3 nucleotides: TGTGCCATCAGACCCGAAGGAGACTATTACGAGCAGTACTTC. Residues: CAIRPEGDYYEQYF.

V and J are TRBV30 and TRBJ2-3; TRBD2 matches 9 bases. This CDR3 is 14 amino acids long. Germline trimming cut 5 bases from V and 1 base from J; bases unmatched to any gene: 4. CDR1 and CDR2 from the germline V gene are GTSNPN and SVGIG (reference sequence). The CDR3 spells CAWWTSDGTDTQYF. Written as DNA, the CDR3 is TGTGCCTGGTGGACTAGCGATGGCACAGATACGCAGTATTTT.

This chain links TRBV6-6 with TRBJ2-1; 13 positions agree with TRBD2. The germline V gene encodes CDR1 MNHNY and CDR2 SVGAGI (reference sequence). The CDR3 runs to 16 residues. The V gene end was trimmed by 7 bases and the J gene end by 4 bases; junction bases not matched to a gene: 7. The DNA of the CDR3 is TGTGCCAGCACCCCAGGACTAGCGGGGGAATACAATGAGCAGTTCTTC. Protein product: CASTPGLAGEYNEQFF.

This rearrangement joins TRBV2 to TRBJ1-1; 10 nucleotides align to TRBD1. CDR1 SNHLY and CDR2 FYNNEI come from the germline V gene. Unmatched junction bases numbered 3, after V lost 6 bases and J lost 5 bases. The CDR3 loop spans 13 amino acids. The CDR3: CASSGTGETEAFF. DNA for the CDR3: TGTGCCAGCAGCGGGACAGGGGAAACTGAAGCTTTCTTT.

Of note for this clone: Other nucleotide sequences from this sample produce the same CDR3. The V call is TRBV27, the J call TRBJ2-7; D possibly corresponds to TRBD2 (6 bases). The CDR3 runs to 12 residues. Germline CDR1 and CDR2: MNHEY and SMNVEV (reference sequence). The V end lost 6 bases, the J end lost 6 bases, and 12 bases lay between the germline ends. For the CDR3, the DNA is TGTGCCAGCAGCCGCCAGGGAGGCGAGCAGTACTTC. It yields the protein CASSRQGGEQYF.

The DNA of the CDR3 is TGCGCCAGCAGCCAAGTACAGGGAGAGGGGGGGGAACGTGGGGCCAACGTCCTGACTTTC. It yields the protein CASSQVQGEGGERGANVLTF. This rearrangement joins TRBV4-1 to TRBJ2-6; the D gene is possibly TRBD2 (7 bases). Germline assignment: CDR1 MGHRA and CDR2 YSYEKL. The CDR3 has 20 residues. V lost 1 base and J 3 bases, leaving 22 bases between the germline ends.

V and J are TRBV7-3 and TRBJ2-3, with D possibly TRBD1 on 6 matching bases. The CDR3 is made up of 15 amino acids. Germline assignment: CDR1 SGHTA and CDR2 FQGTGA. The germline V and J ends were trimmed by 5 bases and 3 bases, with 15 bases remaining between them. CDR3 DNA: TGTGCCAGCAGCCAAGGGGGACACCCGACAGATACGCAGTATTTT. Translating gives CASSQGGHPTDTQYF.

This clone has more than one count but fewer than ten. The chain couples TRBV30 to TRBJ2-7, with D perhaps matching TRBD1 (6 bases). Germline CDR1 GTSNPN, CDR2 SVGIG (reference sequence). Trimming took off 7 bases at V and 5 bases at J, with 12 bases between the two ends. The CDR3 length is 11 residues. The CDR3 nucleotides read TGTGCCTCGATACAGGGCCACGAGCAGTACTTC. Protein product: CASIQGHEQYF.

V and J are TRBV6-1 and TRBJ2-2; possibly TRBD2 for D (5 bases). CDR3 size: 13 residues. CDR1 is MNHNS and CDR2 is SASEGT in the germline V gene. Deletions cut 7 bases from V and 8 bases from J, with 14 bases between. CDR3 nucleotides: TGTGCCAGCACCCCACTAGTGTCGGGGGAGCTGTTTTTT. This gives the protein CASTPLVSGELFF.

This clone was recorded only once. The genes are TRBV12-1 and TRBJ2-1; the table's D call, TRBD2, was not checked against the DNA. TRBV12-1 is a recognized pseudogene. This CDR3 contains 15 residues. The CDR3 protein is CASSIPYRTYNEQFF. The CDR3 DNA reads as TGTGCCAGCAGCATTCCCTATAGAACCTACAATGAGCAGTTCTTC.

This clone turned up a few times. V gene TRBV28 combines with J gene TRBJ2-2; 10 bases are a match to TRBD2. Trimming removed 7 bases from V and 5 bases from J; junction bases left unmatched: 7. CDR3 length: 15 residues. Germline V lookup: CDR1 MDHEN, CDR2 SYDVKM. CDR3 DNA sequence: TGTGCCAGCATTACAGCGGGAGGGAATACCGGGGAGCTGTTTTTT. This sequence encodes CASITAGGNTGELFF.